This TCR beta chain appears in the sequencing data of a study of blood T cell repertoires in COVID-19. Study information: Samples of COVID-19 (acute and convalescent) were obtained from the United States, Italy and Spain. From T cells, B-cell-depleted T cells, or PBMCs came the material, which was cDNA or gDNA.

Under the authors' procedure: The assay estimated nucleated cells by amplifying reference gene primers. Some clones are missing from TCRdb's copy, which holds only in-frame ones; the method was immunoSEQ multiplex PCR. V and J calls and clone size are given by that table; D and trimming were obtained from the DNA. This table holds 110,000 to 150,000 clones, 80% found once. Germline V lookup: CDR1 LGHDT, CDR2 YNNKEL (reference sequence). This CDR3 is built from 14 residues. After removal of 4 bases from V and 0 bases from J, the junction contained 2 bases not matched to a gene. This TCR came from a man aged 65 to 79 who had recovered from COVID-19. Sequencing was carried out using peripheral blood. The chain joins TRBV3-1 (or the pseudogene TRBV3-2) to TRBJ2-7; 8 nucleotides match TRBD1. This chain's CDR3 is CASSRTGRSYEQYF. Written as DNA, the CDR3 is TGTGCCAGCAGCCGGACAGGGCGCTCCTACGAGCAGTACTTC.